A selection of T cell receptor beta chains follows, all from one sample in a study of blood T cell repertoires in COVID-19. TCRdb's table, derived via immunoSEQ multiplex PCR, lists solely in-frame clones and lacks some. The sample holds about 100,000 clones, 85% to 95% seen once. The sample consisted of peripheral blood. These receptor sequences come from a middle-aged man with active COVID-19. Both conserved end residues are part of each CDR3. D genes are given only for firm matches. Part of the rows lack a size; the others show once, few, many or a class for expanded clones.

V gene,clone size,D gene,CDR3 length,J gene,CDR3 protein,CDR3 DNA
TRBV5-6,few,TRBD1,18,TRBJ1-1,CASSGRGTGGRIGTEAFF,TGTGCCAGCAGCGGGCGGGGGACAGGGGGCCGAATCGGCACTGAAGCTTTCTTT
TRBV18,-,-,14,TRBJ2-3,CASSPPDTTDTQYF,TGTGCCAGCTCACCTCCGGACACCACAGATACGCAGTATTTT
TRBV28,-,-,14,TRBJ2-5,CASSFPSSRETQYF,TGTGCCAGCAGTTTCCCGTCTAGCAGGGAGACCCAGTACTTC
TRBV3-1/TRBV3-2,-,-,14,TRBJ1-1,CASSQARMNTEAFF,TGTGCCAGCAGCCAAGCGAGGATGAACACTGAAGCTTTCTTT
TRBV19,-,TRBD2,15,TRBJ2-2,CASSMALAGGLELFF,TGTGCCAGTAGTATGGCTCTAGCGGGAGGTTTGGAGCTGTTTTTT
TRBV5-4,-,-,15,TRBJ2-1,CASSLDSGSYNEQFF,TGTGCCAGCAGCTTAGATAGCGGCTCCTACAATGAGCAGTTCTTC
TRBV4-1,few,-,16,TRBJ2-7,CASSQETERNSYEQYF,TGCGCCAGCAGCCAAGAAACGGAGAGAAATTCCTACGAGCAGTACTTC
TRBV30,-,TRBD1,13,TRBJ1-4,CAWRSTGVEKLFF,TGTGCCTGGAGGTCGACAGGGGTTGAAAAACTGTTTTTT
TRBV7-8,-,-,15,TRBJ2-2,CASSLGDQGGGELFF,TGTGCCAGCAGCTTAGGGGACCAGGGGGGCGGGGAGCTGTTTTTT
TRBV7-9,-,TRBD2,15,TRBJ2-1,CASSPLGSGRNEQFF,TGTGCCAGCAGCCCTTTGGGTAGCGGGAGAAATGAGCAGTTCTTC
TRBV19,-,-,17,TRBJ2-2,CASTPFSGGTNTGELFF,TGTGCCAGTACTCCGTTCTCGGGTGGAACGAACACCGGGGAGCTGTTTTTT
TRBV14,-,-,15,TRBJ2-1,CASSQGLGRINEQFF,TGTGCCAGCAGCCAAGGACTCGGGAGAATCAATGAGCAGTTCTTC
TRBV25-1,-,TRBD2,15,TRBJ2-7,CASSDPGGSSYEQYF,TGTGCCAGCAGTGACCCGGGAGGGAGTAGCTACGAGCAGTACTTC
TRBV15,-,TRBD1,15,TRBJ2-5,CATGKGTGGRETQYF,TGTGCCACCGGCAAAGGGACAGGGGGGCGAGAGACCCAGTACTTC
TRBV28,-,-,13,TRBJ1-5,CASSYQGYQPQHF,TGTGCCAGCAGTTATCAGGGTTATCAGCCCCAGCATTTT
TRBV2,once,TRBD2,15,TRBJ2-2,CASSASGINTGELFF,TGTGCCAGCAGCGCCAGCGGGATCAACACCGGGGAGCTGTTTTTT
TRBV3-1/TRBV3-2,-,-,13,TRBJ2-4,CASSTSRFNIQYF,TGTGCCAGCAGCACTAGCAGGTTCAACATTCAGTACTTC
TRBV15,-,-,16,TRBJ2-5,CATSRDLKDSQETQYF,TGTGCCACCAGCAGAGATCTCAAAGATAGCCAAGAGACCCAGTACTTC
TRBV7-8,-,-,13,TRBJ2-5,CASSQKEGETQYF,TGTGCCAGCAGCCAAAAGGAGGGAGAGACCCAGTACTTC
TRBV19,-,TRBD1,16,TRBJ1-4,CARRDRSTATNEKLFF,TGTGCCAGGAGGGACAGATCGACCGCAACTAATGAAAAACTGTTTTTT
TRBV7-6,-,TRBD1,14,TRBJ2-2,CASSVGQATGELFF,TGTGCCAGCAGCGTGGGACAGGCGACCGGGGAGCTGTTTTTT
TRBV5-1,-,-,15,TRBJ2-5,CASSKYDSTQETQYF,TGCGCCAGCAGCAAATACGACAGCACCCAAGAGACCCAGTACTTC
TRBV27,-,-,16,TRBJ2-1,CASSSPLRDSYNEQFF,TGTGCCAGCTCCAGCCCCTTGCGGGACTCCTACAATGAGCAGTTCTTC
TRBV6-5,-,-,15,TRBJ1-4,CASTTRQGTFGGLFF,TGTGCCAGCACCACCAGGCAGGGGACCTTTGGGGGACTGTTTTTT
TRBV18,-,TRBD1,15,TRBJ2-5,CASSPQDRRGETQYF,TGTGCCAGCTCACCACAGGACAGGCGCGGAGAGACCCAGTACTTC
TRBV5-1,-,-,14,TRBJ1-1,CASSAGLNVAEAFF,TGCGCCAGCAGCGCGGGACTAAATGTCGCTGAAGCTTTCTTT
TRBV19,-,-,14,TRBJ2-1,CASSTEQKYNEQFF,TGTGCCAGTAGTACGGAGCAGAAGTACAATGAGCAGTTCTTC
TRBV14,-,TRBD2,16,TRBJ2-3,CASSQERGGPEDTQYF,TGTGCCAGCAGCCAAGAGAGGGGAGGGCCTGAAGATACGCAGTATTTT
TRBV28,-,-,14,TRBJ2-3,CAIEARRNTDTQYF,TGTGCCATCGAGGCGCGCAGAAACACAGATACGCAGTATTTT
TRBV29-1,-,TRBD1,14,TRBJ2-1,CSVTQGAQGTEQFF,TGCAGCGTAACACAGGGGGCGCAAGGGACTGAGCAGTTCTTC
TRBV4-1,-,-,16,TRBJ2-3,CASSLLGVGSADTQYF,TGCGCCAGCAGCCTCCTCGGGGTAGGGTCGGCAGATACGCAGTATTTT
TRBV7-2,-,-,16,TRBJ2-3,CASSLVAGYGTDTQYF,TGTGCCAGCAGCTTAGTGGCAGGGTACGGCACAGATACGCAGTATTTT
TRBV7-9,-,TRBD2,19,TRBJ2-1,CASSLGYGLAGGLYNEQFF,TGTGCCAGCAGCTTAGGATATGGGTTAGCGGGAGGACTATACAATGAGCAGTTCTTC
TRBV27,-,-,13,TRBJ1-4,CASSSYGNEKLFF,TGTGCCAGCAGCTCTTACGGTAATGAAAAACTGTTTTTT
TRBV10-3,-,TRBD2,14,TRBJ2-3,CATGLATSTDTQYF,TGTGCCACGGGACTAGCGACAAGCACAGATACGCAGTATTTT
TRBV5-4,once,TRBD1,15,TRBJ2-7,CASSLGTGSTYEQYF,TGTGCCAGCAGCTTGGGGACAGGGAGTACCTACGAGCAGTACTTC
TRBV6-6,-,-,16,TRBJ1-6,CASSYSLEGGDSPLHF,TGTGCCAGCAGTTACTCGTTGGAGGGGGGGGATTCACCCCTCCACTTT
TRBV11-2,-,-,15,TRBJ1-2,CASSLGVEYFRGYTF,TGTGCCAGCAGCTTAGGGGTGGAGTATTTTCGAGGCTACACCTTC
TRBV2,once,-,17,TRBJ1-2,CASSRGGEGSARYGYTF,TGTGCCAGCAGTAGGGGCGGGGAAGGATCGGCACGCTATGGCTACACCTTC
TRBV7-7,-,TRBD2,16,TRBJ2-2,CASSPLGEGNTGELFF,TGTGCTAGCAGCCCCCTTGGGGAGGGGAACACCGGGGAGCTGTTTTTT
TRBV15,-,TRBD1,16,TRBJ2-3,CATSRGGTGFTDTQYF,TGTGCCACCAGCAGAGGGGGGACAGGGTTCACAGATACGCAGTATTTT
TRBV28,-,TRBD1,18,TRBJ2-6,CASSFSSRDSSGANVLTF,TGTGCCAGCAGTTTCTCGTCCCGGGACAGCTCTGGGGCCAACGTCCTGACTTTC
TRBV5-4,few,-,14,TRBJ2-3,CASSRTTRTDTQYF,TGTGCCAGCAGCCGAACGACTCGTACAGATACGCAGTATTTT
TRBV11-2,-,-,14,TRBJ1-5,CASSLGRSNQPQHF,TGTGCCAGCAGCTTAGGTCGGAGCAATCAGCCCCAGCATTTT
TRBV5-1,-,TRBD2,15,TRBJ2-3,CASSPGTSGTDTQYF,TGCGCCAGCAGCCCCGGGACTAGCGGCACAGATACGCAGTATTTT
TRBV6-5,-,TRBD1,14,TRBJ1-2,CASTDTGGVHGYTF,TGTGCCAGCACCGACACAGGGGGTGTCCATGGCTACACCTTC
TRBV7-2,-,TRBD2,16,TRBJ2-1,CASSLGGGAGAREQFF,TGTGCCAGCAGCTTAGGCGGGGGGGCAGGGGCTCGGGAGCAGTTCTTC
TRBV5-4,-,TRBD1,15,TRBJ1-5,CASSSGGNGNQPQHF,TGTGCCAGCAGCTCAGGGGGTAACGGCAATCAGCCCCAGCATTTT
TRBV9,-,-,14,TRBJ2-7,CASSVVARTYEQYF,TGTGCCAGCAGCGTAGTGGCACGCACCTACGAGCAGTACTTC
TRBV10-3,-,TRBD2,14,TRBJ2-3,CAITTSSGESTQYF,TGTGCCATCACGACTAGCTCCGGGGAGTCTACGCAGTATTTT
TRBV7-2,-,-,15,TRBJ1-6,CASSLEPENNSPLHF,TGTGCCAGCAGCTTAGAGCCCGAGAATAATTCACCCCTCCACTTT
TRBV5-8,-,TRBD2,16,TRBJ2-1,CASSQPLRGAYNEQFF,TGTGCCAGCAGCCAGCCCCTACGGGGGGCCTACAATGAGCAGTTCTTC
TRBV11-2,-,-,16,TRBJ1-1,CASTETLQTMNTEAFF,TGTGCCAGCACCGAGACATTACAGACCATGAACACTGAAGCTTTCTTT
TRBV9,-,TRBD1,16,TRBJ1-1,CASSVGTGGLNTEAFF,TGTGCCAGCAGCGTAGGGACAGGGGGCTTGAACACTGAAGCTTTCTTT
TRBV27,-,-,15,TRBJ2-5,CASSLSGGYQETQYF,TGTGCCAGCAGTTTATCCGGAGGGTACCAAGAGACCCAGTACTTC
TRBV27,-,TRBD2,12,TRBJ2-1,CASTPPGGEQFF,TGTGCCAGCACTCCGCCGGGAGGTGAGCAGTTCTTC
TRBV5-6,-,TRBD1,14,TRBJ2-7,CASSLLGQGDEQYF,TGTGCCAGCAGCTTGTTGGGACAGGGGGACGAGCAGTACTTC
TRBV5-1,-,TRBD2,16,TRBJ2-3,CASSQGRVEGSDTQYF,TGCGCCAGCAGTCAAGGGAGGGTGGAGGGATCAGATACGCAGTATTTT
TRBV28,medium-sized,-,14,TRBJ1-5,CASSWTQGNEPQHF,TGTGCCAGCAGTTGGACACAGGGCAATGAGCCCCAGCATTTT